This is a list of T cell receptor beta chains from one sample in a study of T cell repertoires in cytomegalovirus infection. TCRdb reanalysed the reads using MiXCR and keeps one entry per CDR3 protein. The table shows nearly 450,000 distinct CDR3 sequences, with 25% to 40% occurring only once. The sample taken for sequencing was PBMCs. The receptors shown here come from a human donor in good health (CMV status not recorded). Some clones in this sample may be carry-over from other donors' samples. The CDR3 runs from the conserved cysteine through the conserved F or W. Fields, in order: D gene, V gene, J gene, clone size, CDR3 protein, CDR3 DNA. D genes are given only for firm matches. The size field is filled for only some rows; it gives once, few, many or a size class.

TRBD2	TRBV10-2	TRBJ2-3	few	CASSESPLAGGSDTQYF	TGCGCCAGCAGTGAGTCGCCCCTAGCGGGGGGGTCAGATACGCAGTATTTT
-	TRBV18	TRBJ2-1	-	CASSQRTGAMLNEQFF	TGTGCCAGCTCACAAAGAACGGGGGCCATGTTAAATGAGCAATTCTTC
TRBD1	TRBV4-3	TRBJ1-1	-	CASSPRLGQETPLDEAFF	TGCGCCAGCAGCCCACGACTCGGACAGGAAACTCCTCTTGATGAAGCTTTCTTT
-	TRBV20-1	TRBJ1-1	-	CSAARMDTEAFF	TGCAGTGCTGCGAGGATGGACACTGAAGCTTTCTTT
-	TRBV7-9	TRBJ2-7	-	CASSPPGSGYYEQYF	TGTGCCAGCAGCCCTCCAGGCTCAGGGTACTACGAGCAGTACTTC
-	TRBV5-4	TRBJ1-5	-	CASSLLPGSNQPQHF	TGTGCCAGCAGCTTGTTGCCCGGTAGCAATCAGCCCCAGCATTTT
-	TRBV7-6	TRBJ1-4	-	CVSSKNLSGGEKLFF	TGTGTCAGCAGCAAAAACCTCTCAGGCGGTGAAAAACTGTTTTTT
TRBD2	TRBV7-2	TRBJ2-2	many	CASSLGLAGVTGELFF	TGTGCCAGCAGCTTAGGACTAGCGGGGGTCACCGGGGAGCTGTTTTTT
TRBD1	TRBV5-1	TRBJ1-1	few	CASSPAGTGRMNTEAFF	TGCGCCAGCAGCCCGGCGGGGACAGGCCGGATGAACACTGAAGCTTTCTTT
TRBD2	TRBV27	TRBJ2-3	-	CASSTLAGASRGTQYF	TGTGCCAGCAGTACCTTAGCGGGGGCTTCTAGGGGTACGCAGTATTTT
-	TRBV10-3	TRBJ1-5	-	CAISDRESQPQHF	TGTGCCATCAGTGACAGGGAAAGTCAGCCCCAGCATTTT
TRBD1	TRBV15	TRBJ1-2	-	CATSRDRGYGYTF	TGTGCCACCAGCAGGGACAGGGGGTATGGCTACACCTTC
-	TRBV23-1	TRBJ1-5	-	CASRHQDQPQHF	TGCGCCAGCAGGCACCAGGATCAGCCCCAGCATTTT
-	TRBV6-5	TRBJ1-1	-	CALAGGEFGSEAFF	TGTGCCCTAGCCGGGGGTGAATTTGGAAGTGAAGCTTTCTTT
-	TRBV7-9	TRBJ2-7	many	CASSLVGVGEQYF	TGTGCCAGCAGCTTAGTAGGCGTCGGCGAGCAGTACTTC
-	TRBV12-3/TRBV12-4	TRBJ1-1	-	CASGFGSTEAFF	TGTGCCAGCGGTTTCGGAAGCACTGAAGCTTTCTTT
-	TRBV5-6	TRBJ2-6	-	CASNLQRGFQWGANVLTF	TGTGCCAGCAACTTACAACGGGGCTTCCAGTGGGGGGCCAACGTCCTGACTTTC
-	TRBV6-5	TRBJ2-6	few	CASRRNSGANVLTF	TGTGCCAGCCGACGGAACTCTGGGGCCAACGTCCTGACTTTC
-	TRBV7-2	TRBJ2-3	many	CASSHTAPPGLWASDTQYF	TGTGCCAGCAGCCACACCGCACCCCCAGGGCTTTGGGCCTCAGATACGCAGTATTTT
-	TRBV3-1	TRBJ2-2	few	CASSRALNGIAFPGELFF	TGTGCCAGCAGCCGAGCCCTGAATGGGATAGCGTTTCCCGGGGAGCTGTTTTTT
TRBD2	TRBV3-1	TRBJ2-1	-	CASSQTSGGTYNEQFF	TGTGCCAGCAGCCAGACTAGCGGGGGGACCTACAATGAGCAGTTCTTC
TRBD2	TRBV7-2	TRBJ2-5	many	CASSLLAGETQYF	TGTGCCAGCAGCTTACTAGCGGGGGAGACCCAGTACTTC
-	TRBV12-3/TRBV12-4	TRBJ2-7	-	CASTANRYEQYF	TGTGCCAGCACCGCGAACCGATACGAGCAGTACTTC
TRBD1	TRBV20-1	TRBJ1-1	-	CSALGQPNTEAFF	TGCAGTGCTTTGGGACAGCCTAACACTGAAGCTTTCTTT
-	TRBV6-2/TRBV6-3	TRBJ2-1	once	CASEGLNRDNEQFF	TGTGCCAGCGAGGGACTTAATCGCGACAATGAGCAGTTCTTC
-	TRBV6-1	TRBJ2-1	few	CATDGTAGGNEQFF	TGTGCCACCGACGGGACAGCCGGGGGCAATGAGCAGTTCTTC
-	TRBV7-9	TRBJ2-3	-	CASGKNTDTQYF	TGTGCCAGTGGTAAAAACACAGATACGCAGTATTTT
-	TRBV12-2	TRBJ2-3	once	CASLSSGWDTKYF	TGTGCAAGTCTCTCCTCGGGCTGGGATACGAAGTATTTT
TRBD2	TRBV7-6	TRBJ2-7	few	CASSLGGSGGFYEQYF	TGTGCCAGCAGCTTAGGGGGTAGCGGGGGGTTCTACGAGCAGTACTTC
-	TRBV30	TRBJ2-1	-	CAWSPRDNEQFF	TGTGCCTGGAGTCCTCGGGACAATGAGCAGTTCTTC
-	TRBV20-1	TRBJ1-3	few	CSATTAGAGNTIYF	TGCAGTGCCACTACTGCAGGGGCTGGAAACACCATATATTTT
TRBD2	TRBV7-6	TRBJ2-2	-	CASRQLAGGPTGELFF	TGTGCCAGCAGACAACTAGCGGGGGGTCCCACCGGGGAGCTGTTTTTT
TRBD1	TRBV7-8	TRBJ2-7	many	CASSFDRAEQYF	TGTGCCAGCAGCTTTGACAGGGCCGAGCAGTACTTC
TRBD2	TRBV6-2/TRBV6-3	TRBJ2-3	-	CASSPPGTRNTDTQYF	TGTGCCAGCAGCCCTCCCGGGACTAGAAACACAGATACGCAGTATTTT
TRBD2	TRBV6-1	TRBJ2-1	few	CASKGLAGALINEQFF	TGTGCCAGCAAAGGACTAGCGGGGGCTCTCATCAATGAGCAGTTCTTC
TRBD1	TRBV7-8	TRBJ1-5	-	CASSPRDRGIQPQHF	TGTGCCAGCAGCCCCCGGGACAGGGGAATTCAGCCCCAGCATTTT
-	TRBV5-6	TRBJ1-3	many	CASSLVTTGNTIYF	TGTGCCAGCAGCTTGGTGACGACTGGAAACACCATATATTTT
-	TRBV6-5	TRBJ2-6	-	CASSYVPLASGANVLTF	TGTGCCAGCAGTTACGTACCGTTGGCCTCTGGGGCCAACGTCCTGACTTTC
-	TRBV6-2/TRBV6-3	TRBJ2-4	few	CASSHSDRQNIQYF	TGTGCCAGCTCCCACTCGGACCGCCAAAACATTCAGTACTTC
-	TRBV4-1	TRBJ2-1	few	CASSQVEGIVGSNEQFF	TGCGCCAGCAGCCAAGTGGAGGGAATAGTTGGTAGCAATGAGCAGTTCTTC
-	TRBV5-1	TRBJ1-1	many	CASSLDQTNTEAFF	TGCGCCAGCAGCTTGGATCAGACGAACACTGAAGCTTTCTTT
-	TRBV6-6	TRBJ1-1	-	CASSYHGTGNNESFF	TGTGCCAGCAGTTACCACGGTACAGGGAACAATGAATCTTTCTTT
-	TRBV7-9	TRBJ1-6	few	CASSLVGSGLNNSPLHF	TGTGCCAGCAGCTTAGTTGGGTCGGGACTGAATAATTCACCCCTCCACTTT
-	TRBV6-2/TRBV6-3	TRBJ2-7	-	CASSNGGTIYEQYF	TGTGCCAGCAGCAACGGCGGGACCATCTACGAGCAGTACTTC
-	TRBV19	TRBJ2-3	-	CASSPGDTGSDTQYF	TGTGCCAGTAGCCCTGGAGACACGGGTTCGGATACGCAGTATTTT
TRBD2	TRBV28	TRBJ2-5	-	CASNWGGGRSETQYF	TGTGCCAGCAATTGGGGCGGGGGGCGTTCGGAGACCCAGTACTTC
-	TRBV2	TRBJ1-2	few	CASSEGWSDYRGYTF	TGTGCCAGCAGTGAAGGGTGGTCAGACTACAGGGGCTACACCTTC
-	TRBV3-1	TRBJ1-3	-	CASSQETNVGNTIYF	TGTGCCAGCAGCCAAGAGACAAACGTCGGGAACACCATATATTTT
-	TRBV7-9	TRBJ2-3	few	CASSLAQVGSGDTQYF	TGTGCCAGCAGCTTAGCGCAGGTCGGATCAGGGGATACGCAGTATTTT